This TCR beta chain was documented in a study of blood T cell repertoires in COVID-19. Per germline, CDR1 LGHNA and CDR2 YNFKEQ. V shed 0 bases, J shed 3 bases, and the junction held 3 bases outside the gene matches. The CDR3 is 17 amino acids. Data came from immunoSEQ multiplex PCR; TCRdb stores just in-frame clones and leaves some out. The data hold tens of thousands of clones, with around 93% observed a single time. The TCR originated in a man in his fifties with acute or convalescent COVID-19. This chain links TRBV4-2 with TRBJ1-3; 12 bases agree with TRBD1. The sequencing input was peripheral blood. The CDR3 DNA reads as TGTGCCAGCAGCCAAGAAGGGACAGGGGGCAGTGGAAACACCATATATTTT. It specifies CASSQEGTGGSGNTIYF.